These 11 T cell receptor beta chains came from one sample sequenced in a study of blood T cell repertoires in COVID-19. Clones were read by immunoSEQ multiplex PCR, and TCRdb kept only the in-frame ones, dropping some. In the table there are under 150,000 clones, around four fifths of which are singletons. The source material was peripheral blood. The receptor set was obtained from a human donor in a cohort sampled during active COVID-19.

The rearrangement joins TRBV5-1 to TRBJ2-1, with TRBD2 matching over 9 bases. Trimming at V came to 3 bases and at J to 9 bases, leaving 10 bases not matched to a gene. CDR1 and CDR2 (germline): SGHRS, YFSETQ. The CDR3 is 15 amino acids. CDR3 in amino acids: CASSSGLAREGEQFF. The CDR3 DNA follows: TGCGCCAGCAGCTCAGGACTAGCGCGAGAGGGTGAGCAGTTCTTC.

The V gene is TRBV7-2, the J gene TRBJ2-5, with TRBD2 matching over 13 bases. The V and J ends lost 5 bases and 7 bases, in that order; junction bases with no gene match: 10. Germline V gene lookup returns CDR1 SGHTA and CDR2 FQGNSA. The CDR3 is 16 residues long. The CDR3 DNA is TGTGCCAGCAGCAACACACTAGCGGGGGGGCCCGGGACCCAGTACTTC. This translates into CASSNTLAGGPGTQYF.

The chain combines TRBV19 with TRBJ2-3; 8 bases map to TRBD1. The trim removed 5 bases at V and 6 bases at J, leaving 13 bases unmatched. Per germline, CDR1 LNHDA and CDR2 SQIVND (reference sequence). This CDR3 comprises 16 residues. The CDR3 loop is CASSLRTGFAVDTQYF. For the CDR3, the DNA is TGTGCCAGTAGTCTCCGGACAGGGTTTGCCGTTGATACGCAGTATTTT.

The sample holds one count of this clone. The gene calls are TRBV5-8 and TRBJ1-2; D is unclear. V dropped 2 bases and J dropped 3 bases, with 26 bases sitting between them. Germline V lookup: CDR1 SGHTS, CDR2 YDEGEE. The CDR3 is 19 amino acids. This CDR3 is CASSFRRPWETEEYYGYTF. The CDR3 coding sequence is TGTGCCAGCAGCTTTAGACGACCCTGGGAGACGGAGGAATACTATGGCTACACCTTC.

This clone was seen a single time. The J gene is TRBJ2-7, the V gene TRBV7-8; D not certain. Trimming took off 1 base at V and 6 bases at J, with 10 bases between the two ends. The CDR3 length is 13 residues. Germline assignment: CDR1 SGHVS and CDR2 FQNEAQ. This chain's CDR3 is CASSLDAGGEQYF. For the CDR3, the DNA is TGTGCCAGCAGCTTAGATGCTGGCGGCGAGCAGTACTTC.

The V call is TRBV28, the J call TRBJ2-7; no definite D call. Germline-derived CDR1 and CDR2 are MDHEN and SYDVKM. The CDR3 covers 13 residues. Trimming left V 1 base short and J 3 bases short, with 7 bases between. In DNA form, the CDR3 reads TGTGCCAGCAGTTTATCCCCCCTCTACGAGCAGTACTTC. It specifies CASSLSPLYEQYF.

The chain employs TRBV25-1 and TRBJ2-5; D gene unclear. V lost 3 bases to trimming and J lost 3 bases, with 11 bases between them. Germline V lookup: CDR1 MGHDK, CDR2 SYGVNS. The CDR3 consists of 14 residues. CDR3 residues: CASSDANSEETQYF. The DNA for the CDR3 is TGTGCCAGCAGTGATGCTAATTCCGAAGAGACCCAGTACTTC.

This rearrangement joins TRBV19 to TRBJ1-5; no reliable D call. The CDR3 spans 13 residues. In germline, CDR1 is LNHDA, CDR2 SQIVND (reference sequence). Trimming took 3 bases from V and 7 from J, leaving 10 bases between them. Here the CDR3 reads CASSIEGYQPQHF. The CDR3 DNA reads as TGTGCCAGTAGTATTGAGGGTTACCAGCCCCAGCATTTT.

This clone has a handful of counts. This sequence joins TRBV30 and TRBJ2-2; no firm D call. Looked up from germline, CDR1 is GTSNPN and CDR2 is SVGIG (reference sequence). With 3 bases removed from V and 2 bases from J, the gap between germline ends came to 7 bases. CDR3 size: 13 residues. CDR3 coding DNA: TGTGCCTGGAGCCCTTTTAACACCGGGGAGCTGTTTTTT. This codes for CAWSPFNTGELFF.

The rearrangement uses TRBV29-1 and TRBJ2-5, with 9 bases lining up with TRBD1. The ends lost 7 bases at V and 5 bases at J; junction bases unmatched: 8. The CDR3 extends over 13 amino acids. Per germline, CDR1 SQVTM and CDR2 ANQGSEA. CDR3 sequence (DNA): TGCAGCGCTAGGACAGGGGTTAGGGAGACCCAGTACTTC. Translation gives CSARTGVRETQYF.

The V gene is TRBV28, the J gene TRBJ1-2; TRBD1 is a possible D gene (5 bases). CDR3 size: 14 residues. Germline V gene data show CDR1 as MDHEN and CDR2 as SYDVKM. V lost 8 bases, J lost 0 bases, and 13 bases lay in between. The CDR3 loop is CASVKGRANYGYTF. Written as DNA, the CDR3 is TGTGCCAGCGTTAAGGGGCGAGCTAACTATGGCTACACCTTC.